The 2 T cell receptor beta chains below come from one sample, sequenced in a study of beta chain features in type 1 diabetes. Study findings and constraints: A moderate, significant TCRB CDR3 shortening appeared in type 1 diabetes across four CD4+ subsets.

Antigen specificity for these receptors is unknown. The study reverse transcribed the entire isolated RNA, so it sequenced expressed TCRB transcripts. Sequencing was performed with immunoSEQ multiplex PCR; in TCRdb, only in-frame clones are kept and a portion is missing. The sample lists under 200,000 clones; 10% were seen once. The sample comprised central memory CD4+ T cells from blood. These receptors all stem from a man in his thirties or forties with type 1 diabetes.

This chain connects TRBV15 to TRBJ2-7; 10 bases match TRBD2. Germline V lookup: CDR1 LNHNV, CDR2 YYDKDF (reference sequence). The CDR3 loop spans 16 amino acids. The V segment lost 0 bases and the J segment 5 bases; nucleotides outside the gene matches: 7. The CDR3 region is CATSREEAGGPNEQYF. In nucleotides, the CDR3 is TGTGCCACCAGCAGAGAGGAAGCGGGAGGGCCCAACGAGCAGTACTTC.

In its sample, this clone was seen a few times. The CDR3 protein is CASSPDRGTREQYF. The CDR3 bases are TGTGCCAGCTCACCCGACAGGGGAACCCGCGAGCAGTACTTC. V is TRBV18 and J is TRBJ2-7, with 8 bases fitting TRBD1. The CDR3 loop spans 14 amino acids. The germline CDR1 and CDR2 sequences are KGHSH and LQKENI. Trimming took 3 bases from V and 6 from J; bases not matched to a gene: 7.